This T cell receptor (beta chain) was obtained from a study of CD8 T cells in ankylosing spondylitis. General study points: Relatively scarce in peripheral blood, disease-linked clones were CD8+. Apparently characteristic of ankylosing spondylitis blood was a TCR beta motif (eight highly homologous variants).

Germline CDR1 SGHTA, CDR2 FQGNSA. The CDR3 runs to 15 residues. V was clipped by 4 bases and J by 9 bases; unmatched bases: 11. TCRdb re-analysed the 5' RACE reads in MiXCR, keeping a single row per CDR3 protein. The table lists 800,000 to 900,000 distinct CDR3 sequences, about an eighth of them singletons, with approximately 0.51% in the top ten. This clonotype appeared a few times. Its antigen is unidentified. The TCR was taken from a male donor with ankylosing spondylitis. The J gene is TRBJ2-1, the V gene TRBV7-2; 8 bases are shared with TRBD1. Sequencing was carried out using blood, either unsorted or a sorted T cell fraction (not recorded which). The CDR3 loop reads CASSSDRALPGEQFF. In nucleotides, the CDR3 is TGTGCCAGCAGCTCGGACAGGGCCCTTCCTGGTGAGCAGTTCTTC.